This T cell receptor beta chain stems from a study of beta chain features in type 1 diabetes. On average, the one heparinised blood draw given by each donor was 90 to 150 mL. cDNA synthesis used the whole RNA isolate, giving expressed TCRB sequences. Assay: immunoSEQ multiplex PCR; the TCRdb copy retains only in-frame clones and omits some. Seen here are around 290,000 clones, approximately 8% observed once, and the top ten hold roughly 0.94%. This clone showed up many times. The target antigen is unknown. Study-wide results and limits: PCR might preferentially amplify shorter templates, equally in patients and controls. Type 1 diabetes patients had TCRB CDR3s that were shorter (moderately but significantly so) in all four CD4+ subsets. Resolution of whether HLA type affects TCRB rearrangement was not achieved here.

The TCR sequence derives from a woman in her late teens or twenties in good health. The material sequenced was central memory CD4+ T cells from blood.

The CDR3 protein is CASSLDYEQYV. CDR3 DNA: TGTGCCAGCAGCCTCGACTACGAGCAGTACGTC. The V call is TRBV2, the J call TRBJ2-7; no clear D. Deletions cut 6 bases from V and 3 bases from J, with 6 bases between. Germline loops: CDR1 SNHLY, CDR2 FYNNEI. The CDR3 consists of 11 residues.